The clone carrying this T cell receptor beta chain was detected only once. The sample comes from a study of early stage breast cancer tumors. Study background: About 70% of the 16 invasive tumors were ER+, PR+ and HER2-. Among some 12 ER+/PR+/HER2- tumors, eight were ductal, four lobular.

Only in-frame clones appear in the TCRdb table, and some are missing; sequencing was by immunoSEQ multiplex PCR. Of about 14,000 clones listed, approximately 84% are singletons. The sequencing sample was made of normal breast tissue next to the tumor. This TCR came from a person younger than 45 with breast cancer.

CDR3 sequence: CASSLGGGITGELFF. In nucleotides, the CDR3 is TGTGCCAGCAGCTTAGGGGGCGGAATTACCGGGGAGCTGTTTTTT. The chain uses TRBV7-8 and TRBJ2-2; D perhaps matches TRBD1 (5 bases). Trimming pared 1 base from V and 5 bases from J, leaving 11 bases between. Germline V gene data show CDR1 as SGHVS and CDR2 as FQNEAQ. This CDR3 comprises 15 residues.